Listed below are T cell receptor beta chains from one sample, sequenced in a study of cytomegalovirus exposure and HLA in healthy donors. Produced via immunoSEQ multiplex PCR; TCRdb's table is partial and in-frame only. The sample has approximately 90,000 clones, under 85% seen once; the top ten hold over 2%. Sequences were obtained from PBMCs. These receptors originate from a boy between 10 and 17 years old in good health and CMV-seronegative. The CDR3 runs from the conserved cysteine through the conserved F or W. Fields, in order: clone size, V gene, J gene, D gene, CDR3 length, CDR3 protein, CDR3 DNA. D genes are given only for firm matches. Not every row has a clone size; where given, it reads once, few, many or a size class.

>NA|TRBV28|TRBJ1-5|TRBD1|17
CASSFADRGVIDQPQHF
TGTGCCAGCAGTTTCGCCGACAGGGGCGTTATTGATCAGCCCCAGCATTTT
>NA|TRBV28|TRBJ2-7|NA|13
CAGRGAPSGEQYF
TGTGCCGGCCGGGGGGCCCCCTCGGGGGAGCAGTACTTC
>NA|TRBV4-1|TRBJ2-1|TRBD2|16
CASSQDVAGSYNEQFF
TGCGCCAGCAGCCAAGACGTAGCGGGATCGTACAATGAGCAGTTCTTC
>NA|TRBV11-2|TRBJ1-3|NA|14
CASSFTGSGNTIYF
TGTGCCAGCAGTTTTACAGGGTCTGGAAACACCATATATTTT
>NA|TRBV7-9|TRBJ2-7|NA|12
CASHTIGEEQYF
TGTGCCAGCCATACGATAGGGGAAGAGCAGTACTTC
>NA|TRBV7-9|TRBJ1-1|NA|14
CASSLEISGTEAFF
TGTGCCAGCAGCTTAGAGATTTCGGGGACTGAAGCTTTCTTT
>NA|TRBV30|TRBJ1-5|NA|13
CAWATGSGQPQHF
TGTGCCTGGGCAACAGGCTCGGGCCAGCCCCAGCATTTT
>NA|TRBV19|TRBJ2-7|TRBD2|13
CASSPGGYYEQYF
TGTGCCAGTAGTCCGGGAGGCTACTACGAGCAGTACTTC
>NA|TRBV7-9|TRBJ1-2|TRBD1|15
CASSSLGTGGNGYTF
TGTGCCAGCAGCTCCCTCGGGACAGGGGGCAACGGCTACACCTTC
>few|TRBV5-5|TRBJ1-2|NA|16
CASSLVGGATADGYTF
TGTGCCAGCAGCTTGGTGGGTGGGGCAACGGCAGATGGCTACACCTTC
>NA|TRBV28|TRBJ2-7|TRBD2|19
CASSSIRDSRTSSAYEQYF
TGTGCCAGCAGTTCCATAAGGGACTCTCGGACTAGCTCGGCCTACGAGCAGTACTTC
>few|TRBV9|TRBJ1-2|TRBD1|14
CASSVRTGGEGYTF
TGTGCCAGCAGCGTTAGGACAGGCGGAGAAGGCTACACCTTC
>once|TRBV5-1|TRBJ2-1|NA|12
CASSPDFNEQFF
TGCGCCAGCAGCCCCGACTTCAATGAGCAGTTCTTC
>NA|TRBV27|TRBJ1-2|TRBD1|20
CASSLLGPAGQGAHGYGYTF
TGTGCCAGCAGTTTATTGGGGCCCGCCGGACAGGGGGCGCATGGCTATGGCTACACCTTC
>NA|TRBV28|TRBJ2-7|TRBD2|17
CASRAGGTSGSSYEQYF
TGTGCCAGCAGAGCTGGAGGGACTAGCGGGAGCTCCTACGAGCAGTACTTC
>NA|TRBV29-1|TRBJ2-3|TRBD2|15
CSVERLAEGTDTQYF
TGCAGCGTTGAAAGACTAGCGGAGGGCACAGATACGCAGTATTTT
>NA|TRBV13|TRBJ2-7|NA|14
CASSLHRDNYEQYF
TGTGCCAGCAGCCTACACCGGGACAACTACGAGCAGTACTTC
>few|TRBV9|TRBJ1-5|NA|15
CASSVAVGANQPQHF
TGTGCCAGCAGCGTAGCGGTGGGCGCGAATCAGCCCCAGCATTTT
>NA|TRBV28|TRBJ2-7|NA|15
CASTPILALGAEQYF
TGTGCCAGCACCCCCATATTGGCCCTGGGGGCCGAGCAGTACTTC
>NA|TRBV6-4|TRBJ2-3|TRBD1|15
CASSEIGQGTDTQYF
TGTGCCAGCAGTGAGATAGGACAGGGCACAGATACGCAGTATTTT
>NA|TRBV5-6|TRBJ1-2|TRBD1|14
CASSQTGLDYGYTF
TGTGCCAGCAGCCAGACAGGGTTGGACTATGGCTACACCTTC
>few|TRBV9|TRBJ1-2|NA|12
CASSVVGGEQTF
TGTGCCAGCAGCGTAGTAGGGGGAGAGCAAACCTTC
>NA|TRBV19|TRBJ2-2|NA|12
CASGSNTGELFF
TGTGCCAGTGGCTCTAACACCGGGGAGCTGTTTTTT
>NA|TRBV7-9|TRBJ1-1|TRBD1|14
CASSTGQGNTEAFF
TGTGCCAGCAGCACAGGACAGGGGAACACTGAAGCTTTCTTT
>NA|TRBV4-2|TRBJ2-3|NA|16
CASSQVTRASTDTQYF
TGTGCCAGCAGCCAAGTGACGAGGGCTAGCACAGATACGCAGTATTTT